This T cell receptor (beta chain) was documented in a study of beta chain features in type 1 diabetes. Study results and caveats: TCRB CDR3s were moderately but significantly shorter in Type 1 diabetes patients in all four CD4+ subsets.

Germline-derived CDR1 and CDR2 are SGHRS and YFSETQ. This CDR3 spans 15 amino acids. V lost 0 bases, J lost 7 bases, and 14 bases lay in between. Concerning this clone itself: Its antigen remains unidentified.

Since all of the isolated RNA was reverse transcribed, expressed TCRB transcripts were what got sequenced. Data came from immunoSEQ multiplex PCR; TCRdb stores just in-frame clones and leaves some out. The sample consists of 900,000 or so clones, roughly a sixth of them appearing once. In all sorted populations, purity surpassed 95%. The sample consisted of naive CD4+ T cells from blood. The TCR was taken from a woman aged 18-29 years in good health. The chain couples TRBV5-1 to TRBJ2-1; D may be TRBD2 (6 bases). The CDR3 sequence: CASSLALGGANEQFF. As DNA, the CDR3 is TGCGCCAGCAGCTTGGCCCTCGGGGGAGCGAATGAGCAGTTCTTC.